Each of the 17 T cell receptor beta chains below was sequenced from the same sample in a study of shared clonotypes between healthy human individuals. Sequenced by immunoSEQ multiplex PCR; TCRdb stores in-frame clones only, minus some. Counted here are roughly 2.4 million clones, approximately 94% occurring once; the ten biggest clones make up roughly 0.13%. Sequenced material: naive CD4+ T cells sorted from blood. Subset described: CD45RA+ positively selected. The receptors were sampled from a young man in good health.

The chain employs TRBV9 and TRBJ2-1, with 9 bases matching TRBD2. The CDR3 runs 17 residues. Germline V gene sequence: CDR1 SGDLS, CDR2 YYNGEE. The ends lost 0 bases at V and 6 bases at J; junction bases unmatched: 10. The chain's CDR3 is CASSVATGLAGPNEQFF. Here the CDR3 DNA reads TGTGCCAGCAGCGTAGCTACAGGGCTAGCGGGACCCAATGAGCAGTTCTTC.

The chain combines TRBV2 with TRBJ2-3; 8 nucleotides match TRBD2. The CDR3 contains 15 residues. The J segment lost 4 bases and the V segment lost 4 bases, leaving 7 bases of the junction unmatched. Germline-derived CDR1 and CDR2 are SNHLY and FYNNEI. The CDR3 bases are TGTGCCAGCAGTGCCCGACTAGCGCAGGCAGATACGCAGTATTTT. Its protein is CASSARLAQADTQYF.

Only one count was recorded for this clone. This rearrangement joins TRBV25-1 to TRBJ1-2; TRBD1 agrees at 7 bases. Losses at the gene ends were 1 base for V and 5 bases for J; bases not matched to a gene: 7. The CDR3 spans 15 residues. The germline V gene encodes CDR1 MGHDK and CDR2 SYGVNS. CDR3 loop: CASSESGDRSYGYTF. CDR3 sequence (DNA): TGTGCCAGCAGTGAATCGGGGGACAGATCTTATGGCTACACCTTC.

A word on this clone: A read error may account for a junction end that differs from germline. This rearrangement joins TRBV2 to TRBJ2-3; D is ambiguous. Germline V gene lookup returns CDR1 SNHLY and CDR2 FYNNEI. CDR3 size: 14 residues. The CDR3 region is CATSFGTGTDTQYF. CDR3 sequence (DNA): TGTGCCACCAGTTTCGGTACCGGGACAGATACGCAGTATTTT.

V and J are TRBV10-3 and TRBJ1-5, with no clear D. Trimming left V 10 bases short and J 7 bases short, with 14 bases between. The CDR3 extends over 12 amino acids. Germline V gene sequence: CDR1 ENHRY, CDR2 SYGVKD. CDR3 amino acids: CATRDSAQPQHF. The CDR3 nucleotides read TGTGCCACAAGGGATTCTGCGCAGCCCCAGCATTTT.

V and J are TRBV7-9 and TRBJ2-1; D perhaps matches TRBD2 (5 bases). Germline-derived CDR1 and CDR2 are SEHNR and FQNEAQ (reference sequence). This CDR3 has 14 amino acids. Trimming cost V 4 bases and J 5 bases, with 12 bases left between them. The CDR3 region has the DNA TGTGCCAGCAGCTCAACCGGGATCCACAATGAGCAGTTCTTC. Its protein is CASSSTGIHNEQFF.

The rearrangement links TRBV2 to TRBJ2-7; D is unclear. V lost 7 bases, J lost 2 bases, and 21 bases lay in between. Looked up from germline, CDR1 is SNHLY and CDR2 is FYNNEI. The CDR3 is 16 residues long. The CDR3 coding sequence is TGTGCCAGCATAGGTACCGCCTTTGGCGACCCCTACGAGCAGTACTTC. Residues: CASIGTAFGDPYEQYF.

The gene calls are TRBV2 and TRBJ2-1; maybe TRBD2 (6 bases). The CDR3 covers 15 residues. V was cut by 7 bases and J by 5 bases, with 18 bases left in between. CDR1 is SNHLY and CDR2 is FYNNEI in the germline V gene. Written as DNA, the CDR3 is TGTGCCAGCAAGCCACATACCCGGGAGAACAATGAGCAGTTCTTC. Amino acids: CASKPHTRENNEQFF.

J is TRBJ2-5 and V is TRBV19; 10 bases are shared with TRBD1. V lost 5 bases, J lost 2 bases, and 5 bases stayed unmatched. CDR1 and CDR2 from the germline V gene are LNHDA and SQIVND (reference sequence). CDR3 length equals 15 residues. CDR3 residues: CASSATGGYQETQYF. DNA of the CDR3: TGTGCCAGTAGTGCGACAGGGGGCTATCAAGAGACCCAGTACTTC.

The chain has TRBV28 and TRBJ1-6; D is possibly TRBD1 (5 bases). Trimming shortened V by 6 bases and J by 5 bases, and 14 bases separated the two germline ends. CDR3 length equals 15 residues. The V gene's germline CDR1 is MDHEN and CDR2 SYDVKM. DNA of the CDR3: TGTGCCAGCAGGACCGAGGGGCCCGATAATTCACCCCTCCACTTT. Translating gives CASRTEGPDNSPLHF. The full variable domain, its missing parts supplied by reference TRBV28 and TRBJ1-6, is DVKVTQSSRYLVKRTGEKVFLECVQDMDHENMFWYRQDPGLGLRLIYFSYDVKMKEKGDIPEGYSVSREKKERFSLILESASTNQTSMYLCASRTEGPDNSPLHFGNGTRLTVT.

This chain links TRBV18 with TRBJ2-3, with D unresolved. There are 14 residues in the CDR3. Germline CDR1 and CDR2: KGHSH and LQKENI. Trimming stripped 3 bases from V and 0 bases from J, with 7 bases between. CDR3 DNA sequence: TGTGCCAGCTCACCTAACTTTAGCACAGATACGCAGTATTTT. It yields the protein CASSPNFSTDTQYF.

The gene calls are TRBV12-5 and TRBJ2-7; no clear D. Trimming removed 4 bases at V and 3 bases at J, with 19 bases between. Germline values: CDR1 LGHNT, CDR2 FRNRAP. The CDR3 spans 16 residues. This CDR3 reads CASGSVAGQPLYEQYF. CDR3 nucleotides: TGTGCTAGTGGTTCCGTGGCAGGCCAGCCCCTCTACGAGCAGTACTTC. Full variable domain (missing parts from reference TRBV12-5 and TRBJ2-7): DARVTQTPRHKVTEMGQEVTMRCQPILGHNTVFWYRQTMMQGLELLAYFRNRAPLDDSGMPKDRFSAEMPDATLATLKIQPSEPRDSAVYFCASGSVAGQPLYEQYFGPGTRLTVT.

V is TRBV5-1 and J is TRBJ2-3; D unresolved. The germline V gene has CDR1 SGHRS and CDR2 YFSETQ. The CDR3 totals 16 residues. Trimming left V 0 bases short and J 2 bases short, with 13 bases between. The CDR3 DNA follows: TGCGCCAGCAGCTTGGGTGGTAGCCGGAACACAGATACGCAGTATTTT. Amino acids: CASSLGGSRNTDTQYF.

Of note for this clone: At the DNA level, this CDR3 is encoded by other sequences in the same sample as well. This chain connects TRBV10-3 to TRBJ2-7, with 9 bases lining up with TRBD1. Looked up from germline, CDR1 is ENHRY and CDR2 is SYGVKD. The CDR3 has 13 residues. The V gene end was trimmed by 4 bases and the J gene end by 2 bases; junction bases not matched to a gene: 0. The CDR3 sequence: CAISGTGAYEQYF. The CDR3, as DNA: TGTGCCATCAGTGGGACAGGGGCCTACGAGCAGTACTTC.

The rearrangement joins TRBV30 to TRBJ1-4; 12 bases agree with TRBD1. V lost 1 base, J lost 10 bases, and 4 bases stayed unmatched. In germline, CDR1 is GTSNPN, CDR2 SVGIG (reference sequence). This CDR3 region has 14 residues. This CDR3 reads CAWSDGTGGTKLFF. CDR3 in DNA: TGTGCCTGGAGTGATGGGACAGGGGGCACAAAACTGTTTTTT.

The CDR3 nucleotides read TGTGCCAGCAAGGGACTAACCTCCTACGAGCAGTACTTC. Its translation: CASKGLTSYEQYF. The J gene is TRBJ2-7, the V gene TRBV6-1; 7 nucleotides align to TRBD2. After removal of 7 bases from V and 0 bases from J, the junction contained 3 bases not matched to a gene. The CDR3 loop spans 13 amino acids. CDR1 is MNHNS, CDR2 SASEGT, per germline.

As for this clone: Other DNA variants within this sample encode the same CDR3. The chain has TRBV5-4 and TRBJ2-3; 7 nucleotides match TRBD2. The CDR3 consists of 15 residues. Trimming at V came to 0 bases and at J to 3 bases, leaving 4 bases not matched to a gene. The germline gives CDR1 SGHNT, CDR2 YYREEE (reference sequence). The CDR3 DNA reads TGTGCCAGCAGCTTGGTAGGCGGGAGTACAGATACGCAGTATTTT. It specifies CASSLVGGSTDTQYF. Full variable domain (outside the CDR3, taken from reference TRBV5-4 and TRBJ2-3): ETGVTQSPTHLIKTRGQQVTLRCSSQSGHNTVSWYQQALGQGPQFIFQYYREEENGRGNFPPRFSGLQFPNYSSELNVNALELDDSALYLCASSLVGGSTDTQYFGPGTRLTVL.